A single sample is the source of the 6 T cell receptor beta chains below, sequenced in a study of PD-L1 blockade in urothelial cancer. The time point denotes: peripheral blood 6 weeks after treatment start. Sequenced by immunoSEQ multiplex PCR; TCRdb stores in-frame clones only, minus some. The profile covers 25,000 to 35,000 clones, with around 84% appearing a single time and 3% taken by the ten largest. The sequences come from PBMCs, collected around atezolizumab (anti-PD-L1) treatment. The receptors were sampled from a man between 70 and 80 years old with urothelial cancer.

V gene TRBV5-1 combines with J gene TRBJ2-7; TRBD1 matches at 10 bases. The trim removed 3 bases at V and 3 bases at J, leaving 3 bases unmatched. The CDR3 sequence is 14 residues long. The germline V gene encodes CDR1 SGHRS and CDR2 YFSETQ. In DNA form, the CDR3 reads TGCGCCAGCAGCTCCCGGGACAGGGGCTACGAGCAGTACTTC. Amino acids: CASSSRDRGYEQYF. The variable domain in full, with the rest retrieved from reference TRBV5-1 and TRBJ2-7, is KAGVTQTPRYLIKTRGQQVTLSCSPISGHRSVSWYQQTPGQGLQFLFEYFSETQRNKGNFPGRFSGRQFSNSRSEMNVSTLELGDSALYLCASSSRDRGYEQYFGPGTRLTVT.

The V and J genes are TRBV14 and TRBJ2-1; 8 bases are a match to TRBD2. Germline CDR1 SGHDN, CDR2 FVKESK. The CDR3 has 13 amino acids. V dropped 10 bases and J dropped 0; count of bases not matched to a gene: 2. DNA of the CDR3: TGTGCCACCGGGGGGGGCTCCTACAATGAGCAGTTCTTC. This encodes CATGGGSYNEQFF.

A few counts support this clone. CDR3 sequence (DNA): TGTGCCAGCAGCAAAGGGACTCTCACCGGGGAGCTGTTTTTT. Translation: CASSKGTLTGELFF. The chain employs TRBV5-6 and TRBJ2-2, with a tentative D call TRBD2 (6 bases). This CDR3 is built from 14 residues. The germline V gene has CDR1 SGHDT and CDR2 YYEEEE. Between the trimmed V and J ends, which lost 4 bases and 4 bases, there was a span of 11 bases.

This clone has only a few counts. CDR3 amino acids: CASNRDGNQPQHF. In DNA, the CDR3 is TGTGCCAGCAACAGGGACGGAAATCAGCCCCAGCATTTT. The chain is built from TRBV2 and TRBJ1-5, with a possible D match to TRBD1 (6 bases). This CDR3 is built from 13 residues. Germline values: CDR1 SNHLY, CDR2 FYNNEI. The V gene lost 7 bases and the J gene lost 4 bases, with 11 bases spanning the gap.

V is TRBV25-1 and J is TRBJ2-7; D possibly corresponds to TRBD1 (6 bases). This CDR3 has 14 residues. Germline CDR1 MGHDK, CDR2 SYGVNS. The V end was cut by 4 bases, the J end by 2 bases, with 12 bases between. CDR3 protein: CASSANRAPYEQYF. The CDR3 DNA sequence: TGTGCCAGCAGTGCCAACAGGGCCCCCTACGAGCAGTACTTC.

The chain couples TRBV6-6 to TRBJ2-7; possibly TRBD2 for D (5 bases). The V gene's germline CDR1 is MNHNY and CDR2 SVGAGI (reference sequence). With 3 bases removed from V and 3 bases from J, the gap between germline ends came to 9 bases. CDR3 size: 13 residues. CDR3 in amino acids: CASSYSVGYEQYF. The CDR3 nucleotides are TGTGCCAGCAGTTATAGCGTGGGCTACGAGCAGTACTTC.